This T cell receptor beta chain was retrieved from a study of post-analysis software for immune sequencing data. Study-wide points: The study found TRBV5-6, TRBV5-1 and TRBV20-1 among 4 or 5 TRBV segments more frequent in patients than controls.

Trimming removed 0 bases at V and 8 bases at J, with 19 bases between. The CDR3 loop spans 16 amino acids. Germline-derived CDR1 and CDR2 are MGHRA and YSYEKL. TCR beta libraries were prepared from cDNA with unique molecular identifiers. TCRdb re-derived calls from the PCR reads in MiXCR, one entry per CDR3 protein. The sample includes 500,000 to 600,000 distinct CDR3 sequences, roughly two fifths of them seen just once. In the case of this clonotype: What it binds is unknown.

V gene TRBV4-1 combines with J gene TRBJ1-2; the D gene is possibly TRBD1 (6 bases). The sample was blood. The TCR was taken from a girl between 10 and 17 years old with multiple sclerosis. The CDR3 region is CASSQDLGQPLIGYTF. DNA of the CDR3: TGCGCCAGCAGCCAAGATTTGGGACAACCATTAATAGGCTACACCTTC.